This T cell receptor beta chain came from a study of T cell responses to AZD1222 COVID-19 vaccine. A word on this clone: Its specificity is unknown.

CDR1 and CDR2 from the germline V gene are SNHLY and FYNNEI. The V end was cut by 2 bases, the J end by 7 bases, with 11 bases between. The CDR3 is 13 amino acids. Study conclusions and caveats: Females made up more of the donors, who were largely white British, and clonal diversity may have come out too low.

Here immunoSEQ multiplex PCR was the method, and the copy in TCRdb shows in-frame clones only, minus some. The top ten clones hold around 9.5% of a sample with some 140,000 clones, about nine tenths of them seen once. This TCR was recovered from an adult who received the AZD1222 COVID-19 vaccine. V usage is TRBV2 and J usage is TRBJ1-2, with D perhaps TRBD1 (5 bases). Specimen: peripheral blood, collected 28 days after the second AZD1222 dose. CDR3 in amino acids: CASSERAGFGYTF. CDR3 nucleotides: TGTGCCAGCAGTGAAAGGGCAGGGTTTGGCTACACCTTC.